The sequence of this T cell receptor (beta chain) was determined in a study of identical twins (dated by TCRdb to 2015 to 2016). General notes on the study: To test whether fetal clonotypes persist, this study deep-sequenced TCR alpha and beta repertoires from monozygotic twins, from unrelated adults of various ages, and from cord blood. Replicate twin experiments were performed at different times using different library preparation protocols to rule out contamination. What the authors observed across the whole study: Abundant cord blood beta clonotypes had fewer insertions, young adult naive repertoires showed a similar but weaker trend, and memory repertoires showed no such trend. Out-of-frame TCR alpha sharing in monozygotic twins was systematically underestimated by recombination models, whereas sharing between unrelated individuals was in agreement with the recombination models. The excess sharing between twins in beta out-of-frame sequences was weaker because fewer shared sequences reduced the signal-to-noise ratio. Compared with coincidental sharing between unrelated individuals, out-of-frame TCR alpha sequences shared between twins had an excess of sequences with low generation probability. Zero-insertion analyses could be partly confounded by invariant T cells such as MAIT and iNKT, though diverse VJ usage argued against such confounding for most clonotypes. Because the same donors could not be followed over many years, conclusions were based on cross-sectional statistical analysis.

Every donor was a healthy Caucasian. The protocol used for the library was 5' RACE. Sequencer: Illumina HiSeq 2000. Template switching added a universal primer binding site, and the final cDNA carried a unique molecular identifier that allowed TCR cDNA molecules to be counted accurately. First-strand cDNA for TCR alpha and beta chains was synthesized from specific primers in the conserved constant-segment region. To control for contamination, every cDNA library was double barcoded, receiving both a SMART-Mk sample barcode and Illumina barcodes. TruSeq adapter sequences, together with Illumina sample barcodes, were added in two successive PCR steps. TCR alpha and beta cDNA libraries were sequenced on the Illumina HiSeq platform with custom primers. On the authors' methods: Unique molecular identifiers were extracted from raw reads with MiGEC, and CDR3 positions were determined with MiXCR. Recombination models were inferred per individual with the repgenHMM and IGoR tools using an EM algorithm. The tcR package in R was used for shared clonotype analysis, with sharing normalized by the product of cloneset sizes. To study raw recombination without the effects of thymic and clonal selection, out-of-frame nonproductive sequences were analyzed. TCRdb ran its own pipeline on the public reads, namely fastp trimming at Q25 and MiXCR clone calling, and kept in-frame beta chains. Under each unique CDR3 protein, matching rows form one entry showing the most common genes and DNA. These V and J calls originate from TCRdb's pipeline instead of the authors' own analysis. The sample table holds roughly 1.6 million distinct CDR3 sequences, of which around a third were seen once. Around 0.25% of the sample lies in the top ten.

This clonotype showed up just a few times. Its recognized antigen is unknown. Per-base qualities were not stored, and no clone one base away is much larger. CDR1 and CDR2, looked up from the germline V gene, are MGHRA and YSYEKL. V is trimmed back by 1 base and J by 4 bases, and the junction contains 3 bases that no gene match accounts for. The CDR3 covers 15 residues, taking in both the cysteine and the phenylalanine. CDR3 DNA only is kept here, 45 bases in frame from base 1. In this chain, TRBV4-1 is recombined with TRBJ2-1; 8 middle bases align to TRBD2. The TCR was taken from a newborn girl in good health. Sequencing was performed on cord blood. The CDR3 corresponds to CASSQGQREYNEQFF. The DNA sequence reads TGCGCCAGCAGCCAAGGCCAGCGGGAGTACAATGAGCAGTTCTTC.